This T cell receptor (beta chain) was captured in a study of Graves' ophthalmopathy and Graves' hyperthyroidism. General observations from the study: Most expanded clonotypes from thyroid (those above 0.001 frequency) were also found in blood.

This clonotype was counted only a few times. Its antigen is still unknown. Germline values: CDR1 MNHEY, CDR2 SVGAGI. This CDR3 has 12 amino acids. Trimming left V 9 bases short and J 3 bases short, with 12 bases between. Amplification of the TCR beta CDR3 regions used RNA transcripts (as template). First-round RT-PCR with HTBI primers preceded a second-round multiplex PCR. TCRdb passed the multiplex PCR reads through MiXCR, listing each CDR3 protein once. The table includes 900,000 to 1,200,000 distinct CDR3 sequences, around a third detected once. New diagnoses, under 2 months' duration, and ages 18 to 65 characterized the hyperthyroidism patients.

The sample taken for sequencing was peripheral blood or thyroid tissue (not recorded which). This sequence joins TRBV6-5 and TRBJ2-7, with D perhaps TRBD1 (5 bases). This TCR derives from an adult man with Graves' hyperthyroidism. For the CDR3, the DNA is TGTGCCAGTACGACAGAGAACTACGAGCAGTACTTC. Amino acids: CASTTENYEQYF.